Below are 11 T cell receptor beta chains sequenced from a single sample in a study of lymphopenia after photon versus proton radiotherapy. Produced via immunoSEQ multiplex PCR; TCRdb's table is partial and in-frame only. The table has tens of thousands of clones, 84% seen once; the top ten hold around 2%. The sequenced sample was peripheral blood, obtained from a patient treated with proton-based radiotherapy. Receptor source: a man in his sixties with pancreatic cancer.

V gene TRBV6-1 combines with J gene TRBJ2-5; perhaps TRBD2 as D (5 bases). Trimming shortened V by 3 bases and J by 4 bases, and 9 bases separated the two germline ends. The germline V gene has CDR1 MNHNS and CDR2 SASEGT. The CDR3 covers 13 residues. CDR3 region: CASSDRLRETQYF. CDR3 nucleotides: TGTGCCAGCAGTGATCGACTAAGAGAGACCCAGTACTTC.

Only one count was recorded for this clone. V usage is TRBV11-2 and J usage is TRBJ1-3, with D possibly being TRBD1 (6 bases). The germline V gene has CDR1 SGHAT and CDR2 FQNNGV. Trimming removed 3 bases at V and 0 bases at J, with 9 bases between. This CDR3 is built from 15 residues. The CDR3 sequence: CASSFRDNSGNTIYF. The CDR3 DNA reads TGTGCCAGCAGCTTCCGGGACAACTCTGGAAACACCATATATTTT. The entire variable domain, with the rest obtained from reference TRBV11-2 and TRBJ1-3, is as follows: EAGVAQSPRYKIIEKRQSVAFWCNPISGHATLYWYQQILGQGPKLLIQFQNNGVVDDSQLPKDRFSAERLKGVDSTLKIQPAKLEDSAVYLCASSFRDNSGNTIYFGEGSWLTVV.

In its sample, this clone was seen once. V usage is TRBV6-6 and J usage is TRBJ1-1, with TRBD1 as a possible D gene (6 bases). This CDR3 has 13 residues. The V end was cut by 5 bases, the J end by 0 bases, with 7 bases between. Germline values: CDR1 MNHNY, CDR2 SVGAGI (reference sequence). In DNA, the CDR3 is TGTGCCAGCAGTCGGGGGCTGAACACTGAAGCTTTCTTT. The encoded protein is CASSRGLNTEAFF.

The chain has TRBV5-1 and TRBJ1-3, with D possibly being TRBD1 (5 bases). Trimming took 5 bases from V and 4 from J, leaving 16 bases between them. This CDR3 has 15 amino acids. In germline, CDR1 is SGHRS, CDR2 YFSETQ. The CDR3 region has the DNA TGCGCCAGCAGGAGGGACGGTGCCTTAGGAAACACCATATATTTT. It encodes CASRRDGALGNTIYF.

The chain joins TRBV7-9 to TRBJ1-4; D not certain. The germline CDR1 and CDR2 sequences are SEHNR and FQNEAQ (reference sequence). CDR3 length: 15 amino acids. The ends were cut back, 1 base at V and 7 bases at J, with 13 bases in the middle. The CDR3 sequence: CASSLDGGFGEKLFF. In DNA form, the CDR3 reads TGTGCCAGCAGCTTAGATGGAGGGTTCGGTGAAAAACTGTTTTTT.

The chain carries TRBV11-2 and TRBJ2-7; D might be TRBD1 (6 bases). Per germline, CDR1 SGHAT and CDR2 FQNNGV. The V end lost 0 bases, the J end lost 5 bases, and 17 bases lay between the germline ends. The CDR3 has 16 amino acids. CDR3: CASSLDRGTGFDEQYF. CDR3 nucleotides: TGTGCCAGCAGCTTAGATAGGGGGACGGGGTTTGACGAGCAGTACTTC.

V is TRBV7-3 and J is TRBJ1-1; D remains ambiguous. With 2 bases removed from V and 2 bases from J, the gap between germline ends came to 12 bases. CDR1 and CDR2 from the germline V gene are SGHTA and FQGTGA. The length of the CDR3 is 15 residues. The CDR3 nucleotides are TGTGCCAGCAGCTTAGACCCAGATCCTAACACTGAAGCTTTCTTT. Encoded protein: CASSLDPDPNTEAFF. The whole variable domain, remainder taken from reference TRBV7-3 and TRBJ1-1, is GAGVSQTPSNKVTEKGKYVELRCDPISGHTALYWYRQSLGQGPEFLIYFQGTGAADDSGLPNDRFFAVRPEGSVSTLKIQRTERGDSAVYLCASSLDPDPNTEAFFGQGTRLTVV.

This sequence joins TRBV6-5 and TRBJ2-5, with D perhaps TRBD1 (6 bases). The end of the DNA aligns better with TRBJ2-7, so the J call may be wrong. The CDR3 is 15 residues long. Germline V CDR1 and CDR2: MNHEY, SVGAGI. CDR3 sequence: CASSYERAGVNEQYF. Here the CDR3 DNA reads TGTGCCAGCAGTTACGAGAGGGCAGGGGTAAACGAGCAGTACTTC.

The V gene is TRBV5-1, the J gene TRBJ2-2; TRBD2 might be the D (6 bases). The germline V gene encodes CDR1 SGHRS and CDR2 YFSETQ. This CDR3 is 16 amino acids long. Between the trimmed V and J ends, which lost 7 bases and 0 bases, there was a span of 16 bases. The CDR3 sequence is CASGGTGLTNTGELFF. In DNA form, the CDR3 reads TGCGCCAGCGGCGGTACGGGACTCACGAACACCGGGGAGCTGTTTTTT. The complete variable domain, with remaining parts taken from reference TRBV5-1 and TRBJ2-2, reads KAGVTQTPRYLIKTRGQQVTLSCSPISGHRSVSWYQQTPGQGLQFLFEYFSETQRNKGNFPGRFSGRQFSNSRSEMNVSTLELGDSALYLCASGGTGLTNTGELFFGEGSRLTVL.

The CDR3 DNA is TGTGCCAGCAGCCTACTACAGGGAGGTGAGCAGTTCTTC. It yields the protein CASSLLQGGEQFF. The J gene is TRBJ2-1, the V gene TRBV2; TRBD1 or TRBD2 may be the D gene (6 bases each). This CDR3 is 13 amino acids long. CDR1 and CDR2 from the germline V gene are SNHLY and FYNNEI. The V end lost 6 bases, the J end lost 9 bases, and 15 bases lay between the germline ends.

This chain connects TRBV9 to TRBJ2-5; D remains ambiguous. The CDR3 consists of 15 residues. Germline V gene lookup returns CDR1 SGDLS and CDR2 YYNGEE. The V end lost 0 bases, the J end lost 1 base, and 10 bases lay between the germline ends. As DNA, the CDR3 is TGTGCCAGCAGCGTAGAGAATCTCTCCCAAGAGACCCAGTACTTC. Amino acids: CASSVENLSQETQYF.